This T cell receptor (beta chain) originates from a study of technical replicates of blood from several donors. Germline V gene data show CDR1 as SGHAT and CDR2 as FQNNGV. J lost 4 bases, V lost 5 bases, and 10 bases had no gene match. The CDR3 loop spans 18 amino acids. Here immunoSEQ multiplex PCR was the method, and the copy in TCRdb shows in-frame clones only, minus some. The repertoire has approximately 99,000 clones, 95% of them found once; the top ten carry about 0.21%. The chain employs TRBV11-2 and TRBJ2-1; TRBD2 matches 14 bases. The specimen was T cells isolated from PBMCs. The source of this sequence is a human donor in good health. The CDR3 here is CASSPSTSGGAAYNEQFF. CDR3 sequence (DNA): TGTGCCAGCAGCCCTTCGACTAGCGGGGGGGCGGCATACAATGAGCAGTTCTTC.